Listed below are T cell receptor beta chains from one sample, sequenced in a study of PD-1 blockade in classical Hodgkin lymphoma. Sequencing used immunoSEQ multiplex PCR; TCRdb keeps in-frame clones, though not all of them. The sample consists of fewer than 20,000 clones, around 75% of them appearing once. The sample consisted of peripheral blood mononuclear cells (PBMCs), taken at baseline. The receptors come from a human donor with classical Hodgkin lymphoma. The CDR3 runs from the conserved cysteine through the conserved F or W. A D gene is named only where the DNA matches it firmly. Size tells how often a clone was seen (once, few, many) or the class of an expanded clone, and some rows leave it out.

TRBV9	NA	15	NA	TRBJ1-4	TGTGCCAGCAGCGTAGCCCCCCACCCGGAGGAAAAACTGTTTTTT	CASSVAPHPEEKLFF
TRBV27	TRBD1	15	NA	TRBJ2-1	TGTGCCAGCACCGCGGGACAGGGGTCCTACAATGAGCAGTTCTTC	CASTAGQGSYNEQFF
TRBV30	TRBD1	15	NA	TRBJ1-4	TGTGCCTGGAGTACCCAGGGGGCAACTAATGAAAAACTGTTTTTT	CAWSTQGATNEKLFF
TRBV5-1	TRBD1	15	NA	TRBJ2-1	TGCGCCAGCAGCCCCTACGGACAGGGGGCGAATGAGCAGTTCTTC	CASSPYGQGANEQFF
TRBV29-1	TRBD1	12	NA	TRBJ1-4	TGCAGCTCACAGGGGGCAGGTGAAAAACTGTTTTTT	CSSQGAGEKLFF
TRBV19	TRBD1	16	NA	TRBJ2-7	TGTGCCAGTAGACCAGGAGGGACAGGGTTATCCTACGAGCAGTACTTC	CASRPGGTGLSYEQYF
TRBV7-9	NA	15	once	TRBJ2-5	TGTGCCAGCAGCTTACGGCAGGGTCAACAAGAGACCCAGTACTTC	CASSLRQGQQETQYF
TRBV30	NA	14	once	TRBJ2-4	TGTGCCTGGAGTGTTGGGTCAGGGAAAAACATTCAGTACTTC	CAWSVGSGKNIQYF
TRBV6-1	NA	14	few	TRBJ1-1	TGTGCCAGCAGTGAGAGGGCAGGGGCCACTGAAGCTTTCTTT	CASSERAGATEAFF
TRBV28	NA	14	NA	TRBJ1-1	TGTGCCAGCAGTTTGCAGAACATGAACACTGAAGCTTTCTTT	CASSLQNMNTEAFF
TRBV9	TRBD1	14	NA	TRBJ1-6	TGTGCCAGTCAGGGGGCGCGGGGTAATTCACCCCTCCACTTT	CASQGARGNSPLHF
TRBV11-2	NA	14	NA	TRBJ2-3	TGTGCCAGCAGCTTCGGGGACAACACAGATACGCAGTATTTT	CASSFGDNTDTQYF
TRBV6-6	NA	11	NA	TRBJ2-7	TGTGCCAGCGGTCCTCCGCGGGAGCAGTACTTC	CASGPPREQYF
TRBV5-1	TRBD1	14	few	TRBJ1-3	TGCGCCAGCAGCAGCGGGACAGGGGCGGACACCATATATTTT	CASSSGTGADTIYF
TRBV19	NA	16	NA	TRBJ2-1	TGTGCCAGTAGTATATCAGGGACCTCAGCCTACAATGAGCAGTTCTTC	CASSISGTSAYNEQFF
TRBV29-1	NA	14	NA	TRBJ1-1	TGCAGCGTCGTGAGACCGGGGCTGAACACTGAAGCTTTCTTT	CSVVRPGLNTEAFF
TRBV19	TRBD1	15	few	TRBJ1-2	TGTGCCAGTAGTAGCGGACAGGGAATGAACTATGGCTACACCTTC	CASSSGQGMNYGYTF
TRBV9	NA	15	NA	TRBJ2-3	TGTGCCAGCAGCGTAGTCGGCGGGGTCACAGATACGCAGTATTTT	CASSVVGGVTDTQYF
TRBV9	NA	15	NA	TRBJ1-3	TGTGCCAGCAGCGTCCAGGGTTTCAGAGGAAACACCATATATTTT	CASSVQGFRGNTIYF
TRBV27	NA	17	NA	TRBJ2-1	TGTGCCAGCAGTTTGACGGAGGATGGTGGTCCCTACAATGAGCAGTTCTTC	CASSLTEDGGPYNEQFF